These 16 T cell receptor beta chains share one sample of origin, sequenced in a study of CD8 T cells in ankylosing spondylitis. TCRdb re-called the 5' RACE reads through MiXCR, storing one row per CDR3 protein. The table has 35,000 to 45,000 distinct CDR3 sequences, 11% seen once. The sequenced sample was blood, either unsorted or a sorted T cell fraction (not recorded which). The receptors were gathered from a male donor with ankylosing spondylitis or in good health (not recorded which).

The chain combines TRBV11-3 with TRBJ2-5; a weak D match, TRBD2 (6 bases). Germline-derived CDR1 and CDR2 are SGHNT and YENEEA. The CDR3 is 14 amino acids. Trimming cost V 4 bases and J 5 bases, with 14 bases left between them. CDR3 in DNA: TGTGCCAGCAGCTCCTCAATGGGGAGGGAGACCCAGTACTTC. Translated, it gives CASSSSMGRETQYF. Supplemented by reference TRBV11-3 and TRBJ2-5, the full variable domain reads EAGVVQSPRYKIIEKKQPVAFWCNPISGHNTLYWYLQNLGQGPELLIRYENEEAVDDSQLPKDRFSAERLKGVDSTLKIQPAELGDSAVYLCASSSSMGRETQYFGPGTRLLVL.

This clonotype was counted many times. The chain uses TRBV6-5 and TRBJ1-5, with no clear D. The germline V gene has CDR1 MNHEY and CDR2 SVGAGI. The germline V and J ends were trimmed by 0 bases and 7 bases, with 13 bases remaining between them. The length of the CDR3 is 15 residues. The CDR3 spells CASSYSGDGYQPQHF. The DNA of the CDR3 is TGTGCCAGCAGTTACTCAGGCGACGGGTACCAGCCCCAGCATTTT.

This clonotype occurred many times. The chain carries TRBV12-3 or TRBV12-4 and TRBJ2-6; D is unresolved. There are 13 residues in the CDR3. V was clipped by 3 bases and J by 0 bases, with 0 bases between them. This CDR3 reads CASSFSGANVLTF. As DNA, the CDR3 is TGTGCCAGCAGTTTCTCTGGGGCCAACGTCCTGACTTTC.

Worth noting for this clonotype: A much larger clone is a single base away; this may be a read error. The gene calls are TRBV5-1 and TRBJ2-1; 7 positions match TRBD2. Germline V lookup: CDR1 SGHRS, CDR2 YFSETQ. There are 13 residues in the CDR3. The J segment lost 7 bases and the V segment lost 9 bases, leaving 10 bases of the junction unmatched. The CDR3 here is CANRTASGNEQFF. DNA of the CDR3: TGCGCCAACAGAACCGCTAGCGGTAATGAGCAGTTCTTC.

This rearrangement joins TRBV29-1 to TRBJ2-3; D gene ambiguous. The V gene lost 3 bases and the J gene lost 4 bases, with 8 bases spanning the gap. CDR1 and CDR2 from the germline V gene are SQVTM and ANQGSEA. The CDR3 length is 12 residues. As DNA, the CDR3 is TGCAGCGTTGAGCCTGGGCCAGATACGCAGTATTTT. It specifies CSVEPGPDTQYF.

This clonotype was counted many times. The V and J genes are TRBV5-5 and TRBJ1-5, with D unclear. The CDR3 length is 14 residues. CDR1 is SGHKS, CDR2 YYEKEE, per germline (reference sequence). The ends were cut back, 1 base at V and 5 bases at J, with 10 bases in the middle. The CDR3 is CASSLYSVDQPQHF. The DNA for the CDR3 is TGTGCCAGCAGCTTGTATAGCGTGGATCAGCCCCAGCATTTT.

This chain uses TRBV6-5 with TRBJ2-2; 13 bases map to TRBD2. V gave up 5 bases and J gave up 5 bases; unmatched junction bases: 2. Germline CDR1 MNHEY, CDR2 SVGAGI. The CDR3 is made up of 15 amino acids. The CDR3 bases are TGTGCCAGCAGTGTACTAGCGGGGGGGACCGGGGAGCTGTTTTTT. Encoded protein: CASSVLAGGTGELFF.

The table lists this clonotype with a few counts. This chain links TRBV28 with TRBJ2-5; possibly TRBD1 for D (6 bases). V lost 7 bases to trimming and J lost 7 bases, with 19 bases between them. This CDR3 region has 14 residues. CDR1 is MDHEN, CDR2 SYDVKM, per germline. CDR3 in DNA: TGTGCCAGCACTAAACGGGACCCCAGGGGGACCCAGTACTTC. This gives the protein CASTKRDPRGTQYF.

There are many counts of this clonotype. V gene TRBV4-2 combines with J gene TRBJ2-1; 8 bases align to TRBD2. V trimming: 1 base; J trimming: 10 bases; junction bases outside the gene matches: 9. Germline V gene data show CDR1 as LGHNA and CDR2 as YNFKEQ. This CDR3 is 15 amino acids long. The CDR3 bases are TGTGCCAGCAGCCAAGTCACGGGGGGGCCCTGGGAGCAGTTCTTC. This gives the protein CASSQVTGGPWEQFF.

This clonotype ranks as medium-sized. This chain uses TRBV25-1 with TRBJ2-2; TRBD2 matches 13 bases. Germline V gene sequence: CDR1 MGHDK, CDR2 SYGVNS. The junction had 3 bases not matched to a gene; V was cut back by 4 bases and J by 4 bases. This CDR3 contains 16 residues. The CDR3 DNA reads as TGTGCCAGCAGTGGGGGACTAGCGGGGCCCACCGGGGAGCTGTTTTTT. Encoded protein: CASSGGLAGPTGELFF.

This clonotype was picked up many times. The CDR3 DNA sequence: TGCAGTGCCCGACATAGCTCTGGAAACACCATATATTTT. This codes for CSARHSSGNTIYF. The chain carries TRBV20-1 and TRBJ1-3; no definite D call. Germline V gene lookup returns CDR1 DFQATT and CDR2 SNEGSKA (reference sequence). CDR3 length: 13 residues. Trimming removed 6 bases from V and 0 bases from J, with 9 bases in between.

On this clonotype itself: A read error may explain this, as a much larger clone is one base away. The chain joins TRBV11-2 to TRBJ1-1; D remains ambiguous. Germline CDR1 reads SGHAT; CDR2 reads FQNNGV. The CDR3 extends over 11 amino acids. The CDR3 protein is CVSTENTEAFF. The CDR3 DNA is TGTGTCAGCACCGAGAACACTGAAGCTTTCTTT.

This clonotype was seen many times. V and J are TRBV12-3 or TRBV12-4 and TRBJ2-3; unclear D gene. Trimming pared 5 bases from V and 0 bases from J, leaving 15 bases between. The CDR3 length is 16 residues. CDR3 protein: CASSLGRAGSTDTQYF. Here the CDR3 DNA reads TGTGCCAGCAGTCTTGGCCGAGCTGGGAGCACAGATACGCAGTATTTT.

As regards this clonotype: A much larger clone lies a single base off, so this may be a read error. The chain carries TRBV12-3 or TRBV12-4 and TRBJ1-5, with D uncertain. Trimming cost V 6 bases and J 6 bases, with 15 bases left between them. The CDR3 consists of 14 residues. The CDR3 DNA sequence: TGTGCCAGCAGCACTGACGCGCCATTTCAGCCCCAGCATTTT. Its protein is CASSTDAPFQPQHF.

This clonotype has more than one count but fewer than ten. The rearrangement uses TRBV11-3 and TRBJ2-1; 11 bases fit TRBD2. CDR3 size: 17 residues. With 1 base clipped from V and 1 base from J, the junction kept 3 bases outside the gene matches. Germline V gene lookup returns CDR1 SGHNT and CDR2 YENEEA. The CDR3 loop is CASSLGSGGGSYNEQFF. DNA for the CDR3: TGTGCCAGCAGCTTAGGTAGCGGGGGGGGTTCCTACAATGAGCAGTTCTTC.

This clonotype was counted a single time. J is TRBJ2-4 and V is TRBV30; D is possibly TRBD2 (7 bases). The V and J ends lost 3 bases and 6 bases respectively, with 15 bases between them. The germline V gene encodes CDR1 GTSNPN and CDR2 SVGIG (reference sequence). The CDR3 sequence is 14 residues long. The CDR3 bases are TGTGCCTGGAGCACACGGGGGGCCCTAAACATTCAGTACTTC. Translated: CAWSTRGALNIQYF.